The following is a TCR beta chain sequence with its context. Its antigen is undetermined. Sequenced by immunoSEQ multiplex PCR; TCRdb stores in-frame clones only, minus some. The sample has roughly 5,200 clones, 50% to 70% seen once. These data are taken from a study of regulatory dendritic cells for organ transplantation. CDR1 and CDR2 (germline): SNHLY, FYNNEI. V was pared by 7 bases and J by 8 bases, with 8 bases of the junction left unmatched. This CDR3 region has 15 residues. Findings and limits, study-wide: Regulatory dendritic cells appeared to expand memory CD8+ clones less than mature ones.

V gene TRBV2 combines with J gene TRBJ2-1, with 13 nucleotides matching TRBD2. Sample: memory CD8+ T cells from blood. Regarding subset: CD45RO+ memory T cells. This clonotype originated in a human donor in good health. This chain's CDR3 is CASKLAGGLGYEQFF. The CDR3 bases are TGTGCCAGCAAACTAGCGGGGGGGTTAGGGTATGAGCAGTTCTTC.